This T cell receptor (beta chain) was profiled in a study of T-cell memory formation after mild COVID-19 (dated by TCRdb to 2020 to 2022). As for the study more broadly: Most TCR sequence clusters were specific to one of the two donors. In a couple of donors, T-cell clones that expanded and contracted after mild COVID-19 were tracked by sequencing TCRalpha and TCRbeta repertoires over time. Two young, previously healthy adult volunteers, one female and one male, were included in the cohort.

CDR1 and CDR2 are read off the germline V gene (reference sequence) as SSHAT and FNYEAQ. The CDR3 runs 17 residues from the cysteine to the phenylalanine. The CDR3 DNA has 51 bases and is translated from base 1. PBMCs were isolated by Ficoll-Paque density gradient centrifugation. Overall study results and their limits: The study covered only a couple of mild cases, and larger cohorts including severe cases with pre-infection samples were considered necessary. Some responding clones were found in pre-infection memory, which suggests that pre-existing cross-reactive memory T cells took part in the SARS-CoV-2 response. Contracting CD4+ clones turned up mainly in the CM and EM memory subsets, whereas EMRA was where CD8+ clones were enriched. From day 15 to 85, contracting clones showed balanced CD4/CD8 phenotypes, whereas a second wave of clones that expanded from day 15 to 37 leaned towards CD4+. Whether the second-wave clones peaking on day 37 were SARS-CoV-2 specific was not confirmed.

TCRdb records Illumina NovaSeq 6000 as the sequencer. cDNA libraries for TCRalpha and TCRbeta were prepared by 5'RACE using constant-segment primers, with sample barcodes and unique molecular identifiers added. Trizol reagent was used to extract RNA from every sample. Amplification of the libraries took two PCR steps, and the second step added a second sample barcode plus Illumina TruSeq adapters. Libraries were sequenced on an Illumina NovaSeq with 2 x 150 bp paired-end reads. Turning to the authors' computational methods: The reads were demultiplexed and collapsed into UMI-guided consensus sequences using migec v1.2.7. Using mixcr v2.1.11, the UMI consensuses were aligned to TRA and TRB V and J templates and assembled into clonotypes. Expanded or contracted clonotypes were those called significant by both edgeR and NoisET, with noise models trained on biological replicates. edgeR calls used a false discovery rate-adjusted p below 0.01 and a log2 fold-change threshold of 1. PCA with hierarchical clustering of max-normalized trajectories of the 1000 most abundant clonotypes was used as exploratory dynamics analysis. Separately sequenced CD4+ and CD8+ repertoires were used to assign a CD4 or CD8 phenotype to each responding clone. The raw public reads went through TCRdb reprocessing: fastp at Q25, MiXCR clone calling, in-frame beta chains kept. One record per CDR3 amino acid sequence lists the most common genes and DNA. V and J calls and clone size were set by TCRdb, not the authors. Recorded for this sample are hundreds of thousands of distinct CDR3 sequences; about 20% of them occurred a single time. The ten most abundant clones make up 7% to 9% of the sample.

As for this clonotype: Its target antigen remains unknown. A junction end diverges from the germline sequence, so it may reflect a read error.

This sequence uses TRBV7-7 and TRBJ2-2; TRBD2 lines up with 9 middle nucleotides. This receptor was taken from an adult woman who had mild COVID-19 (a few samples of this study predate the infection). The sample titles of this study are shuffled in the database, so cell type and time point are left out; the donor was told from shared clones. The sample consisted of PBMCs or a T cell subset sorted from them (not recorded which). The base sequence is TGTGCTAGCAGCTTAGCGGGAGCGGGATATCACACCGGGGAGCTGTTTTTT. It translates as CASSLAGAGYHTGELFF.